Each of the 18 T cell receptor beta chains below was sequenced from the same sample in a study of molecular identifiers for immune sequencing clone quantification. Each CDR3 protein gets one entry after TCRdb re-called the PCR reads with MiXCR. The sample contains some 590,000 distinct CDR3 sequences, 25% of which appear only once. Material: naive CD8+ T cells from blood, with Jurkat cell RNA spiked in. Specified subset: FACS-sorted CD8+CD4-CCR7+CD45RA+ naive T cells. These receptors were collected from a human donor in good health. Some libraries in this study had Jurkat cell RNA spiked in.

This chain links TRBV19 with TRBJ2-1; 8 bases map to TRBD1. CDR1 is LNHDA, CDR2 SQIVND, per germline (reference sequence). Unmatched junction bases numbered 10, after V lost 5 bases and J lost 10 bases. CDR3 length: 14 residues. The CDR3 region has the DNA TGTGCCAGTAGTGTAGGGACAGGAGTTTACGAGCAGTTCTTC. This gives the protein CASSVGTGVYEQFF.

This clonotype was detected only a few times. V is TRBV4-1 and J is TRBJ2-7; D may be TRBD2 (6 bases). Trimming cost V 0 bases and J 3 bases, with 12 bases left between them. Germline CDR1 and CDR2: MGHRA and YSYEKL. This CDR3 has 15 residues. CDR3 sequence reads: CASSQERLAIYEQYF. DNA of the CDR3: TGCGCCAGCAGCCAAGAACGGCTAGCGATCTACGAGCAGTACTTC.

Comment on this clonotype: Given a much more abundant clone one base away, this may be a read error. The chain couples TRBV28 to TRBJ2-2; tentatively, D is TRBD2 (6 bases). The CDR3 totals 17 residues. Per germline, CDR1 MDHEN and CDR2 SYDVKM. CDR3 nucleotide sequence: TGTGCCAGCAGTTTCCGCCACCGGGGGAAGAACACCGGGGTGCTGTTTTTT. This translates into CASSFRHRGKNTGVLFF.

There are a few counts of this clonotype. The chain carries TRBV12-3 or TRBV12-4 and TRBJ1-6; D is unclear. V gave up 3 bases and J gave up 6 bases, with 9 bases separating them. The CDR3 contains 14 residues. The CDR3: CASSLWVRNSPLHF. CDR3 in DNA: TGTGCCAGCAGTTTGTGGGTGCGTAATTCACCCCTCCACTTT.

Details on this clonotype: A single base separates this from a much larger clone, so it may be a read error. V is TRBV4-1 and J is TRBJ2-7; perhaps TRBD1 as D (5 bases). Germline CDR1 reads MGHRA; CDR2 reads YSYEKL. The CDR3 extends over 14 amino acids. Trimming cost V 2 bases and J 5 bases, with 13 bases left between them. The CDR3 spells CASSQKGKGNEQYF. The DNA of the CDR3 is TGCGCCAGCAGCCAAAAGGGGAAGGGGAACGAGCAGTACTTC.

The V gene is TRBV6-5, the J gene TRBJ1-5; the D is unclear. CDR3 length: 13 residues. The germline gives CDR1 MNHEY, CDR2 SVGAGI. V shed 2 bases and J shed 10 bases, with 12 bases lying between them. CDR3 protein: CASSYGSRDPQHF. CDR3 nucleotide sequence: TGTGCCAGCAGTTACGGCAGTCGGGATCCCCAGCATTTT.

This clonotype appeared many times. The chain combines TRBV29-1 with TRBJ2-4; perhaps TRBD1 as D (5 bases). V lost 6 bases, J lost 6 bases, and 9 bases lay in between. CDR1 SQVTM and CDR2 ANQGSEA come from the germline V gene. The CDR3 sequence is 11 residues long. CDR3 region: CSVGQANIQYF. The CDR3 nucleotides are TGCAGCGTCGGACAAGCAAACATTCAGTACTTC.

The chain combines TRBV7-9 with TRBJ2-5, with D hard to call. This CDR3 is 14 amino acids long. The germline V gene encodes CDR1 SEHNR and CDR2 FQNEAQ (reference sequence). Trimming took 4 bases from V and 4 from J, leaving 13 bases between them. CDR3 residues: CASSSTDYRETQYF. The CDR3 region has the DNA TGTGCCAGCAGCTCGACGGATTACCGAGAGACCCAGTACTTC. The whole variable domain, filled in from reference TRBV7-9 and TRBJ2-5, reads DTGVSQNPRHKITKRGQNVTFRCDPISEHNRLYWYRQTLGQGPEFLTYFQNEAQLEKSRLLSDRFSAERPKGSFSTLEIQRTEQGDSAMYLCASSSTDYRETQYFGPGTRLLVL.

This clonotype was counted ten times or more. This chain connects TRBV4-2 to TRBJ1-5, with 7 bases identical to TRBD1. Per germline, CDR1 LGHNA and CDR2 YNFKEQ. Trimming at V came to 3 bases and at J to 2 bases, leaving 4 bases not matched to a gene. The CDR3 spans 15 residues. CDR3 sequence reads: CASSHYRGGNQPQHF. The CDR3 DNA sequence: TGTGCCAGCAGCCATTACAGGGGAGGCAATCAGCCCCAGCATTTT.

This clonotype was recorded at least ten times. This chain joins TRBV10-3 and TRBJ1-1; D uncertain. The germline V gene has CDR1 ENHRY and CDR2 SYGVKD. V gave up 0 bases and J gave up 6 bases, with 11 bases separating them. The CDR3 spans 14 residues. The CDR3 region has the DNA TGTGCCATCAGTGAGTCTTCGGGGTGGGCTGAAGCTTTCTTT. This encodes CAISESSGWAEAFF.

This clonotype occurred many times. CDR3 in DNA: TGCGCCAGCAGCAAGACCCCTTACACTGAAGCTTTCTTT. Protein: CASSKTPYTEAFF. This chain uses TRBV4-3 with TRBJ1-1; D unresolved. The V end lost 5 bases, the J end lost 3 bases, and 10 bases lay between the germline ends. Germline assignment: CDR1 LGHNA and CDR2 YSLEER. The CDR3 is 13 amino acids.

The V and J genes are TRBV11-2 and TRBJ2-7; D is possibly TRBD1 (6 bases). Trimming removed 5 bases from V and 4 bases from J, with 21 bases in between. Germline lookup yields CDR1 SGHAT and CDR2 FQNNGV. This CDR3 region has 16 residues. Here the CDR3 DNA reads TGTGCCAGCAGCGGTCAACAGGGTATTATCCTATACGAGCAGTACTTC. It codes for CASSGQQGIILYEQYF.

J is TRBJ2-3 and V is TRBV20-1; 13 positions agree with TRBD2. Germline values: CDR1 DFQATT, CDR2 SNEGSKA (reference sequence). After removal of 3 bases from V and 3 bases from J, the junction contained 9 bases not matched to a gene. The CDR3 has 17 residues. The CDR3 protein is CSASWIPGLAGTDTQYF. The CDR3 DNA reads as TGCAGTGCTAGCTGGATCCCGGGACTAGCGGGAACAGATACGCAGTATTTT.

Ten or more counts support this clonotype. This chain uses TRBV7-9 with TRBJ2-3, with 7 bases that match TRBD2. The CDR3 covers 15 residues. Germline CDR1 SEHNR, CDR2 FQNEAQ (reference sequence). V shed 6 bases, J shed 2 bases, and the junction held 8 bases outside the gene matches. DNA for the CDR3: TGTGCCAGCAGGCCCCGACTAGCTTTCACAGATACGCAGTATTTT. This translates into CASRPRLAFTDTQYF.

This clonotype appeared many times. J is TRBJ1-6 and V is TRBV6-5; the D gene is possibly TRBD1 (6 bases). The CDR3 runs 15 residues. From germline, CDR1 is MNHEY and CDR2 SVGAGI. V lost 2 bases to trimming and J lost 13 bases, with 18 bases between them. The CDR3 sequence is CASSYGSVNRDPLHF. DNA of the CDR3: TGTGCCAGCAGTTACGGGTCGGTTAACAGGGACCCCCTCCACTTT.

The chain carries TRBV6-2 or TRBV6-3 and TRBJ1-1, with 8 nucleotides matching TRBD1. CDR1 and CDR2 from the germline V gene are MNHEY and SVGEGT. Trimming removed 7 bases from V and 1 base from J; junction bases left unmatched: 11. This CDR3 spans 16 amino acids. The CDR3 protein is CASINTGGAPNTEAFF. DNA of the CDR3: TGTGCCAGCATCAACACAGGGGGGGCTCCGAACACTGAAGCTTTCTTT.

The chain combines TRBV5-8 with TRBJ2-1; D gene uncertain. The V end was cut by 0 bases, the J end by 0 bases, with 10 bases between. The CDR3 totals 16 residues. Germline V gene lookup returns CDR1 SGHTS and CDR2 YDEGEE. The CDR3 bases are TGTGCCAGCAGCTTGGGGGTCCAGAGCTCCTACAATGAGCAGTTCTTC. It encodes CASSLGVQSSYNEQFF.

J is TRBJ2-7 and V is TRBV5-4; D perhaps matches TRBD1 (6 bases). Between the trimmed V and J ends, which lost 2 bases and 1 base, there was a span of 10 bases. The length of the CDR3 is 14 residues. Germline V gives CDR1 SGHNT, CDR2 YYREEE (reference sequence). The DNA of the CDR3 is TGTGCCAGCAGCTTACCGGGACATTCCTACGAGCAGTACTTC. Encoded protein: CASSLPGHSYEQYF.